Listed below are T cell receptor beta chains from one sample, sequenced in a study of OX40 agonist ivuxolimab in advanced cancers. Repertoires were generated with immunoSEQ multiplex PCR, while TCRdb's copy carries only in-frame clones and drops some. The table records about 74,000 clones, 84% of them present only once. The sequencing here drew on CD4+ or CD8+ T cells sorted from blood, taken in a trial of the OX40 agonist ivuxolimab. Receptors were obtained from an adult with an advanced solid tumor such as melanoma, head and neck, liver or kidney cancer. CDR3s include the opening cysteine and the closing phenylalanine or tryptophan. Fields, in order: J gene, D gene, V gene, clone size, CDR3 protein, CDR3 DNA. A D gene is named only where the DNA matches it firmly. Rows give clone size only sometimes, using once, few, many, or a class for an expanded clone.

j_call: TRBJ2-3; d_call: -; v_call: TRBV7-3; clone_size: -; cdr3_aa: CASSGGTDTQYF; cdr3_nt: TGTGCCAGCAGCGGCGGCACAGATACGCAGTATTTT
j_call: TRBJ1-2; d_call: TRBD1; v_call: TRBV4-3; clone_size: -; cdr3_aa: CASSQAGTGEGYTF; cdr3_nt: TGCGCCAGCAGCCAAGCCGGGACAGGGGAAGGCTACACCTTC
j_call: TRBJ2-1; d_call: -; v_call: TRBV10-3; clone_size: -; cdr3_aa: CAISESSSDNEQFF; cdr3_nt: TGTGCCATCAGTGAGTCGAGCTCAGACAATGAGCAGTTCTTC
j_call: TRBJ1-3; d_call: -; v_call: TRBV6-5; clone_size: -; cdr3_aa: CASTSGWDSGNTIYF; cdr3_nt: TGTGCCAGCACCTCAGGGTGGGATTCTGGAAACACCATATATTTT
j_call: TRBJ2-7; d_call: -; v_call: TRBV11-2; clone_size: -; cdr3_aa: CASSFGGNEYEQYF; cdr3_nt: TGTGCCAGCAGCTTTGGGGGGAATGAGTACGAGCAGTACTTC
j_call: TRBJ1-1; d_call: TRBD1; v_call: TRBV9; clone_size: -; cdr3_aa: CASSPNTGTGAEAFF; cdr3_nt: TGTGCCAGCAGCCCCAACACCGGGACAGGGGCTGAAGCTTTCTTT
j_call: TRBJ1-1; d_call: -; v_call: TRBV27; clone_size: once; cdr3_aa: CASSLSKQSPPAFF; cdr3_nt: TGTGCCAGCAGTTTATCGAAGCAGAGCCCCCCGGCTTTCTTT
j_call: TRBJ2-4; d_call: -; v_call: TRBV19; clone_size: -; cdr3_aa: CASGDRRDKNIQYF; cdr3_nt: TGTGCCAGCGGCGACAGGAGGGACAAAAACATTCAGTACTTC
j_call: TRBJ2-5; d_call: TRBD2; v_call: TRBV29-1; clone_size: -; cdr3_aa: CSVVGLAGGETQYF; cdr3_nt: TGCAGCGTTGTGGGGCTAGCGGGGGGGGAGACCCAGTACTTC
j_call: TRBJ2-7; d_call: -; v_call: TRBV7-2; clone_size: once; cdr3_aa: CASSLDAGSYEQYF; cdr3_nt: TGTGCCAGCAGCTTGGATGCGGGGTCCTACGAGCAGTACTTC
j_call: TRBJ2-2; d_call: -; v_call: TRBV5-5; clone_size: -; cdr3_aa: CASSLGYREVTGELFF; cdr3_nt: TGTGCCAGCAGCTTGGGATACAGGGAGGTCACCGGGGAGCTGTTTTTT
j_call: TRBJ2-7; d_call: TRBD1; v_call: TRBV18; clone_size: -; cdr3_aa: CASSLGQGAPYEQYF; cdr3_nt: TGTGCCAGCTCCCTCGGACAGGGGGCCCCATACGAGCAGTACTTC
j_call: TRBJ1-5; d_call: -; v_call: TRBV10-3; clone_size: -; cdr3_aa: CAISERSLGDSNQPQHF; cdr3_nt: TGTGCCATCAGTGAACGCTCCCTAGGGGATAGCAATCAGCCCCAGCATTTT
j_call: TRBJ2-5; d_call: -; v_call: TRBV20-1; clone_size: -; cdr3_aa: CSALSGPTQYF; cdr3_nt: TGCAGTGCTCTGAGCGGCCCGACCCAGTACTTC
j_call: TRBJ2-3; d_call: -; v_call: TRBV5-1; clone_size: -; cdr3_aa: CASGAGQGGGTDTQYF; cdr3_nt: TGCGCCAGCGGGGCTGGACAGGGAGGGGGCACAGATACGCAGTATTTT
j_call: TRBJ2-5; d_call: -; v_call: TRBV5-1; clone_size: -; cdr3_aa: CASSLLTREETQYF; cdr3_nt: TGCGCCAGCAGCTTGCTGACCAGAGAAGAGACCCAGTACTTC
j_call: TRBJ2-3; d_call: -; v_call: TRBV5-1; clone_size: many; cdr3_aa: CASSLLQGTGDTQYF; cdr3_nt: TGCGCCAGCAGCCTCCTCCAGGGGACGGGAGATACGCAGTATTTT
j_call: TRBJ2-6; d_call: -; v_call: TRBV7-2; clone_size: -; cdr3_aa: CASSFRGGANVLTF; cdr3_nt: TGTGCCAGCAGCTTTAGGGGTGGGGCCAACGTCCTGACTTTC
j_call: TRBJ2-5; d_call: TRBD2; v_call: TRBV20-1; clone_size: -; cdr3_aa: CSAEGGAKYF; cdr3_nt: TGCAGTGCGGAGGGAGGGGCCAAGTACTTC
j_call: TRBJ2-5; d_call: -; v_call: TRBV2; clone_size: few; cdr3_aa: CASSVLRETQYF; cdr3_nt: TGTGCCAGCAGTGTTTTGAGGGAGACCCAGTACTTC